One sample yielded the 14 T cell receptor beta chains listed below, sequenced in a study of beta chain features in type 1 diabetes. Expressed TCRB transcripts were sequenced because the entire RNA isolate underwent reverse transcription. Libraries were prepared by immunoSEQ multiplex PCR; TCRdb keeps only in-frame clonotypes and omits some of them. Counted here are under 300,000 clones, about 8.5% occurring once; the ten biggest clones make up over 0.8%. The specimen sequenced was central memory CD4+ T cells from blood. All receptors come from a young woman in good health.

V gene TRBV6-6 combines with J gene TRBJ2-7; weak D call: TRBD1 (5 bases). The germline gives CDR1 MNHNY, CDR2 SVGAGI (reference sequence). The CDR3 runs to 13 residues. V was clipped by 4 bases and J by 5 bases, with 12 bases between them. This CDR3 is CASSSGQWNEQYF. The CDR3 DNA is TGTGCCAGCAGTTCAGGGCAGTGGAACGAGCAGTACTTC.

The chain carries TRBV6-5 and TRBJ2-2; tentatively, D is TRBD1 or TRBD2 (6 bases each). The germline V and J ends were trimmed by 0 bases and 3 bases, with 11 bases remaining between them. Germline V gives CDR1 MNHEY, CDR2 SVGAGI. This CDR3 contains 16 residues. This chain's CDR3 is CASSYSKGGDTGELFF. DNA of the CDR3: TGTGCCAGCAGTTACTCGAAGGGGGGCGACACCGGGGAGCTGTTTTTT.

This clone has more than one count but fewer than ten. The V gene is TRBV5-1, the J gene TRBJ2-5; weak D call: TRBD2 (5 bases). The length of the CDR3 is 14 residues. In germline, CDR1 is SGHRS, CDR2 YFSETQ. Trimming took 6 bases from V and 0 from J, leaving 12 bases between them. CDR3 bases: TGCGCCAGCATCGGAGGTAGCGACCAAGAGACCCAGTACTTC. Protein product: CASIGGSDQETQYF.

A few counts support this clone. The chain combines TRBV28 with TRBJ2-7; 8 bases are a match to TRBD1. The CDR3 runs 15 residues. V shed 2 bases and J 5 bases; nucleotides not matched to a gene: 8. Germline V gene sequence: CDR1 MDHEN, CDR2 SYDVKM. The DNA of the CDR3 is TGTGCCAGCAGTTTAGCCACGGCAGGGGGCGACGAGCAGTACGTC. Protein sequence: CASSLATAGGDEQYV.

This clone was observed a handful of times. The chain links TRBV4-3 to TRBJ2-3, with 7 bases aligning to TRBD2. The CDR3 covers 16 residues. Germline V lookup: CDR1 LGHNA, CDR2 YSLEER. Trimming took 7 bases from V and 0 from J; bases not matched to a gene: 10. Here the CDR3 reads CASTPAGHPSTDTQYF. CDR3 nucleotides: TGCGCCAGCACCCCAGCGGGGCATCCTAGCACAGATACGCAGTATTTT.

This clone was counted between two and nine times. This chain links TRBV29-1 with TRBJ2-7; D remains unclear. The CDR3 extends over 12 amino acids. Germline CDR1 is SQVTM and CDR2 is ANQGSEA. V lost 3 bases and J lost 6, with 12 bases in between. The CDR3 reads CSVEDGVAEQYF. The CDR3 DNA sequence: TGCAGCGTTGAGGATGGGGTGGCCGAGCAGTACTTC.

This clone was recorded a few times. The chain joins TRBV7-6 to TRBJ2-1, with D hard to call. CDR1 is SGHVS, CDR2 FNYEAQ, per germline. The V gene lost 0 bases and the J gene lost 0 bases, with 6 bases spanning the gap. This CDR3 spans 15 amino acids. DNA for the CDR3: TGTGCCAGCAGCTTAGCAAGCCCCTCCTACAATGAGCAGTTCTTC. This gives the protein CASSLASPSYNEQFF.

This clone has only a few counts. CDR3 region: CASSQEGSPSTDTQYF. The DNA for the CDR3 is TGCGCCAGCAGCCAAGAGGGGTCACCAAGCACAGATACGCAGTATTTT. The chain has TRBV4-1 and TRBJ2-3; D ambiguous. This CDR3 spans 16 amino acids. The ends were cut back, 0 bases at V and 0 bases at J, with 10 bases in the middle. Germline CDR1 reads MGHRA; CDR2 reads YSYEKL.

This chain joins TRBV2 and TRBJ1-2, with 9 bases identical to TRBD1. The V and J ends lost 5 bases and 4 bases, in that order; junction bases with no gene match: 5. The CDR3 spans 14 residues. Germline V gene lookup returns CDR1 SNHLY and CDR2 FYNNEI. CDR3 protein: CASSQPGQGYGYTF. The CDR3 coding sequence is TGTGCCAGCAGTCAACCGGGACAGGGCTATGGCTACACCTTC.

This clone was counted a few times. This chain joins TRBV25-1 and TRBJ1-5, with D maybe TRBD1 (6 bases). The ends were cut back, 3 bases at V and 2 bases at J, with 8 bases in the middle. The length of the CDR3 is 14 residues. CDR1 and CDR2 from the germline V gene are MGHDK and SYGVNS. CDR3 protein: CASSDRQGNQPQHF. CDR3 nucleotides: TGTGCCAGCAGTGATCGACAGGGCAATCAGCCCCAGCATTTT. Based on the CDR3 plus reference TRBV25-1 and TRBJ1-5, the full variable domain is EADIYQTPRYLVIGTGKKITLECSQTMGHDKMYWYQQDPGMELHLIHYSYGVNSTEKGDLSSESTVSRIRTEHFPLTLESARPSHTSQYLCASSDRQGNQPQHFGDGTRLSIL.

This clone has a handful of counts. In the same sample, other DNA sequences code for this CDR3. The chain joins TRBV7-2 to TRBJ2-1, with D unclear. There are 11 residues in the CDR3. Trimming took off 2 bases at V and 9 bases at J, with 5 bases between the two ends. CDR1 is SGHTA, CDR2 FQGNSA, per germline. The CDR3 spells CASSLNGEQFF. CDR3 DNA: TGTGCCAGCAGCTTAAACGGTGAGCAGTTCTTC.

This clone was counted at least ten times. This chain links TRBV15 with TRBJ2-1, with TRBD1 matching over 10 bases. The CDR3 has 15 amino acids. Germline CDR1 is LNHNV and CDR2 is YYDKDF (reference sequence). V lost 5 bases and J lost 8; bases outside the gene matches: 9. In DNA form, the CDR3 reads TGTGCCACCAGCCCTGGACAGGGGGACGGGTATGAGCAGTTCTTC. Translating it yields CATSPGQGDGYEQFF. Using reference TRBV15 and TRBJ2-1 for the parts outside the CDR3, the full variable domain is DAMVIQNPRYQVTQFGKPVTLSCSQTLNHNVMYWYQQKSSQAPKLLFHYYDKDFNNEADTPDNFQSRRPNTSFCFLDIRSPGLGDTAMYLCATSPGQGDGYEQFFGPGTRLTVL.

This clone was counted between two and nine times. The chain carries TRBV11-3 and TRBJ2-1; D call uncertain. CDR1 is SGHNT, CDR2 YENEEA, per germline. V was shortened by 1 base and J by 7 bases, with 11 bases between the two germline ends. This CDR3 spans 14 amino acids. The CDR3, as DNA: TGTGCCAGCAGCTTAGGCGTGGAGCTGAATGAGCAGTTCTTC. Translated: CASSLGVELNEQFF.

In its sample, this clone was seen a few times. J is TRBJ2-3 and V is TRBV19, with 9 bases aligning to TRBD2. CDR1 and CDR2 (germline): LNHDA, SQIVND (reference sequence). The ends lost 5 bases at V and 6 bases at J; junction bases unmatched: 3. The CDR3 runs to 13 residues. CDR3 sequence reads: CASSHSGSDTQYF. DNA for the CDR3: TGTGCCAGTAGTCATAGCGGGAGTGATACGCAGTATTTT.